This TCR beta chain derives from a study of blood T cell repertoires in COVID-19. As for the study in general: The United States, Italy and Spain provided the acute and convalescent COVID-19 samples. T cells, B-cell-depleted T cells, or PBMCs supplied cDNA or gDNA.

As originally analysed: Scientists estimated how many nucleated cells there were by amplifying reference gene primers. Sequenced by immunoSEQ multiplex PCR; TCRdb stores in-frame clones only, minus some. V and J calls and clone size are copied from that table; D and trimming were computed from the DNA. The profile covers approximately 150,000 clones, with about 80% appearing a single time and approximately 3.5% taken by the ten largest. The CDR3 is 12 amino acids. The V gene's germline CDR1 is SGDLS and CDR2 YYNGEE. The ends lost 5 bases at V and 10 bases at J; junction bases unmatched: 2. Material for sequencing was peripheral blood. The TCR comes from a man in his 70s who had recovered from COVID-19. This sequence joins TRBV9 and TRBJ2-1; 11 bases fit TRBD2. The CDR3 DNA sequence: TGTGCCAGCAGTAGGACTAGCGGGGAGCAGTTCTTC. Protein product: CASSRTSGEQFF.